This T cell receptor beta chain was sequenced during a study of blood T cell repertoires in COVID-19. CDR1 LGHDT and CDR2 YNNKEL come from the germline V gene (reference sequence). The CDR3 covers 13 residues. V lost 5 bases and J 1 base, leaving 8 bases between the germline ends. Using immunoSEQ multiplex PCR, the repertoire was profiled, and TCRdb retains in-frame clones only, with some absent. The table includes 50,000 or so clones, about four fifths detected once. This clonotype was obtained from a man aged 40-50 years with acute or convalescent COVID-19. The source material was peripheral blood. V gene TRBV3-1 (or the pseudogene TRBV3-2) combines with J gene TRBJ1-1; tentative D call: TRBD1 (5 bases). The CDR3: CASSFTGNTEAFF. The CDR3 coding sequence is TGTGCCAGCAGCTTTACAGGGAACACTGAAGCTTTCTTT.